Shown below are 31 T cell receptor beta chains from a single sample sequenced in a study of blood T cell repertoires in COVID-19. Assay used: immunoSEQ multiplex PCR; TCRdb lists only in-frame clones, some missing. This sample has about 150,000 clones; 84% occur once, and the top ten carry around 7%. Sequencing was carried out using PBMCs or T cells enriched from blood (not recorded which). The receptors here all came from a middle-aged man who had recovered from COVID-19.

This clone was recorded a few times. The chain has TRBV18 and TRBJ1-4; the D gene is possibly TRBD1 (6 bases). There are 13 residues in the CDR3. Trimming took 6 bases from V and 8 from J, leaving 13 bases between them. CDR1 is KGHSH and CDR2 is LQKENI in the germline V gene. The DNA for the CDR3 is TGTGCCAGCTCGCCTGACAGGTTCGAAAAACTGTTTTTT. Translated: CASSPDRFEKLFF.

The rearrangement joins TRBV5-1 to TRBJ2-3; 10 nucleotides match TRBD2. The CDR3 is 15 residues long. Looked up from germline, CDR1 is SGHRS and CDR2 is YFSETQ. V lost 7 bases to trimming and J lost 0 bases; unmatched junction nucleotides: 5. The DNA for the CDR3 is TGCGCCAGCGCCTCTAGCGGGGGTAGCACAGATACGCAGTATTTT. It is translated as CASASSGGSTDTQYF.

The rearrangement links TRBV9 to TRBJ1-6; 7 bases are shared with TRBD1. Germline assignment: CDR1 SGDLS and CDR2 YYNGEE. This CDR3 comprises 14 residues. The junction had 1 base not matched to a gene; V was cut back by 0 bases and J by 7 bases. CDR3 nucleotides: TGTGCCAGCAGCGTAGAGGGACAGAATTCACCCCTCCACTTT. Translating it yields CASSVEGQNSPLHF.

J is TRBJ2-1 and V is TRBV2; the D gene is possibly TRBD2 (5 bases). This CDR3 contains 15 residues. Trimming took 0 bases from V and 12 from J, leaving 18 bases between them. CDR1 and CDR2 from the germline V gene are SNHLY and FYNNEI. The DNA of the CDR3 is TGTGCCAGCAGTGAAGCCGGACGGGGTCGGCCCGCGCAGTTCTTC. Encoded protein: CASSEAGRGRPAQFF.

The V gene is TRBV2, the J gene TRBJ1-2; 9 bases agree with TRBD1. V lost 6 bases to trimming and J lost 4 bases; unmatched junction nucleotides: 3. The CDR3 loop spans 13 amino acids. In germline, CDR1 is SNHLY, CDR2 FYNNEI. CDR3 amino acids: CASRGTGLYGYTF. The CDR3 DNA reads as TGTGCCAGCAGAGGGACAGGGCTCTATGGCTACACCTTC.

The chain links TRBV27 to TRBJ1-4; D unresolved. Germline CDR1 reads MNHEY; CDR2 reads SMNVEV (reference sequence). This CDR3 region has 13 residues. Trimming shortened V by 6 bases and J by 5 bases, and 10 bases separated the two germline ends. The CDR3 protein is CASRRRENEKLFF. In DNA form, the CDR3 reads TGTGCCAGCAGGAGGAGGGAAAATGAAAAACTGTTTTTT.

V and J are TRBV19 and TRBJ2-7; weak D call: TRBD1 (6 bases). Germline CDR1 reads LNHDA; CDR2 reads SQIVND (reference sequence). V was shortened by 6 bases and J by 3 bases, with 12 bases between the two germline ends. The CDR3 length is 13 residues. DNA for the CDR3: TGTGCCAGTAGCTCCCGAGGGGGCTACGAGCAGTACTTC. Residues: CASSSRGGYEQYF.

This clone was seen a few times. The rearrangement links TRBV3-1 (or the pseudogene TRBV3-2) to TRBJ1-4; 7 bases map to TRBD1. Germline CDR1 reads LGHDT; CDR2 reads YNNKEL (reference sequence). V shed 4 bases and J 4 bases; nucleotides not matched to a gene: 6. CDR3 length: 15 amino acids. The CDR3 DNA sequence: TGTGCCAGCAGCCGCCCGACAGGGAGTAATGAAAAACTGTTTTTT. It is translated as CASSRPTGSNEKLFF.

In its sample, this clone was seen a few times. The J gene is TRBJ1-1, the V gene TRBV3-1 (or the pseudogene TRBV3-2), with 7 bases fitting TRBD1. V shed 4 bases, J shed 1 base, and the junction held 6 bases outside the gene matches. The CDR3 is 15 amino acids. CDR1 and CDR2 from the germline V gene are LGHDT and YNNKEL (reference sequence). The CDR3 loop is CASSLGTAQNTEAFF. Here the CDR3 DNA reads TGTGCCAGCAGCCTTGGGACAGCCCAGAACACTGAAGCTTTCTTT.

The chain employs TRBV9 and TRBJ2-1; 10 nucleotides align to TRBD2. J lost 5 bases, V lost 6 bases, and 14 bases had no gene match. The CDR3 spans 17 residues. Germline CDR1 and CDR2: SGDLS and YYNGEE. CDR3 residues: CASTSQRGGPGHNEQFF. In nucleotides, the CDR3 is TGTGCCAGCACCTCCCAGCGGGGGGGCCCAGGCCACAATGAGCAGTTCTTC.

The chain carries TRBV19 and TRBJ1-4, with D perhaps matching TRBD1 (5 bases). The CDR3 covers 15 residues. The ends were cut back, 7 bases at V and 3 bases at J, with 15 bases in the middle. Germline V gives CDR1 LNHDA, CDR2 SQIVND (reference sequence). CDR3 nucleotide sequence: TGTGCCAGTACCCCCGTTGGGGCGGCTAATGAAAAACTGTTTTTT. It encodes CASTPVGAANEKLFF. Drawing the rest from reference TRBV19 and TRBJ1-4, the complete variable domain is DGGITQSPKYLFRKEGQNVTLSCEQNLNHDAMYWYRQDPGQGLRLIYYSQIVNDFQKGDIAEGYSVSREKKESFPLTVTSAQKNPTAFYLCASTPVGAANEKLFFGSGTQLSVL.

Regarding this clone: One end of the junction is discordant with germline, which a read error may explain. Other nucleotide sequences in the sample specify the same CDR3. The chain uses TRBV15 and TRBJ1-5; a possible D gene is TRBD1 (6 bases). The CDR3 is 16 residues long. Germline-derived CDR1 and CDR2 are LNHNV and YYDKDF (reference sequence). The CDR3 is CATSRGGGYSNQPQHF. CDR3 DNA: TGCGCCACCAGCAGAGGGGGGGGGTATAGCAATCAGCCCCAGCATTTT.

The V and J genes are TRBV5-8 and TRBJ2-5, with a possible D match to TRBD2 (6 bases). CDR3 size: 16 residues. Germline lookup yields CDR1 SGHTS and CDR2 YDEGEE. V lost 6 bases, J lost 2 bases, and 20 bases lay in between. CDR3 in DNA: TGTGCCAGCACCCTTTCCTCGGGGAGCGGGCAAGAGACCCAGTACTTC. This encodes CASTLSSGSGQETQYF.

In this sample, this clone turned up once. This rearrangement joins TRBV7-2 to TRBJ2-2; D is possibly TRBD2 (6 bases). Between the trimmed V and J ends, which lost 2 bases and 7 bases, there was a span of 14 bases. The CDR3 is 15 residues long. CDR1 is SGHTA and CDR2 is FQGNSA in the germline V gene. Here the CDR3 reads CASSLLGLSSGELFF. The CDR3 region has the DNA TGTGCCAGCAGCTTATTGGGACTTAGTAGCGGGGAGCTGTTTTTT.

This chain connects TRBV5-1 to TRBJ2-4, with a weak D call TRBD2 (5 bases). From germline, CDR1 is SGHRS and CDR2 YFSETQ. Trimming cost V 4 bases and J 0 bases, with 8 bases left between them. The CDR3 loop spans 14 amino acids. The CDR3 region is CASSLGRAKNIQYF. The CDR3, as DNA: TGCGCCAGCAGCCTTGGGAGAGCCAAAAACATTCAGTACTTC.

The chain uses TRBV15 and TRBJ2-7; D might be TRBD2 (6 bases). V was pared by 0 bases and J by 2 bases, with 11 bases between. The CDR3 runs 15 residues. CDR1 and CDR2 from the germline V gene are LNHNV and YYDKDF (reference sequence). CDR3 protein: CATSRDLLATYEQYF. The CDR3 DNA reads TGTGCCACCAGCAGAGATTTGCTAGCGACCTACGAGCAGTACTTC. Drawing the rest from reference TRBV15 and TRBJ2-7, the complete variable domain is DAMVIQNPRYQVTQFGKPVTLSCSQTLNHNVMYWYQQKSSQAPKLLFHYYDKDFNNEADTPDNFQSRRPNTSFCFLDIRSPGLGDTAMYLCATSRDLLATYEQYFGPGTRLTVT.

In its sample, this clone was seen once. J is TRBJ1-2 and V is TRBV5-8, with a tentative D call TRBD1 (6 bases). The CDR3 has 14 residues. The V end was cut by 3 bases, the J end by 7 bases, with 16 bases between. Germline-derived CDR1 and CDR2 are SGHTS and YDEGEE. The CDR3 DNA reads as TGTGCCAGCAGCTCCGGGACACCCCAAGGTGGCTACACCTTC. Its protein product is CASSSGTPQGGYTF.

V gene TRBV18 combines with J gene TRBJ1-3; tentatively, D is TRBD1 (5 bases). The V gene's germline CDR1 is KGHSH and CDR2 LQKENI. There are 15 residues in the CDR3. The V end was cut by 3 bases, the J end by 1 base, with 10 bases between. The CDR3 DNA reads as TGTGCCAGCTCACCGGTCCCAGGGTCTGGAAACACCATATATTTT. It yields the protein CASSPVPGSGNTIYF.

This clone was seen a few times. The chain is built from TRBV6-5 and TRBJ2-3; D is possibly TRBD1 (6 bases). The ends were cut back, 2 bases at V and 1 base at J, with 10 bases in the middle. CDR3 length: 15 amino acids. Per germline, CDR1 MNHEY and CDR2 SVGAGI. CDR3 sequence: CASSYGTSRTDTQYF. CDR3 DNA: TGTGCCAGCAGTTACGGGACATCACGCACAGATACGCAGTATTTT.

The rearrangement joins TRBV11-3 to TRBJ2-1; 9 bases match TRBD2. The V segment lost 0 bases and the J segment 10 bases; nucleotides outside the gene matches: 7. The CDR3 runs to 15 residues. CDR1 is SGHNT, CDR2 YENEEA, per germline. The CDR3 sequence: CASSLEFSGGREQFF. CDR3 nucleotides: TGTGCCAGCAGCTTAGAATTTAGCGGGGGAAGGGAGCAGTTCTTC.

In this sample, this clone turned up once. V gene TRBV7-9 combines with J gene TRBJ2-3, with D possibly TRBD2 on 6 matching bases. V gave up 0 bases and J gave up 4 bases, with 8 bases separating them. The germline gives CDR1 SEHNR, CDR2 FQNEAQ (reference sequence). The CDR3 length is 14 residues. This chain's CDR3 is CASSLAGTPDTQYF. As DNA, the CDR3 is TGTGCCAGCAGCTTAGCGGGGACTCCAGATACGCAGTATTTT.

V gene TRBV19 combines with J gene TRBJ2-7; TRBD2 matches at 7 bases. Germline assignment: CDR1 LNHDA and CDR2 SQIVND (reference sequence). The V and J ends lost 5 bases and 5 bases, in that order; junction bases with no gene match: 12. This CDR3 contains 15 residues. CDR3 sequence (DNA): TGTGCCAGTAGTCCTCGTAGGCTGAGCGGGGACGAGCAGTACTTC. Translating gives CASSPRRLSGDEQYF.

V gene TRBV28 combines with J gene TRBJ1-1; D might be TRBD1 (6 bases). The CDR3 runs 13 residues. V lost 6 bases and J lost 7, with 15 bases in between. Per the germline V gene, CDR1 is MDHEN and CDR2 is SYDVKM. For the CDR3, the DNA is TGTGCCAGCAGCCTACAGACAGGAGGTGAAGCTTTCTTT. Its translation is CASSLQTGGEAFF.

The rearrangement uses TRBV2 and TRBJ2-1; 7 bases are shared with TRBD2. In germline, CDR1 is SNHLY, CDR2 FYNNEI. This CDR3 contains 12 residues. The V gene end was trimmed by 4 bases and the J gene end by 9 bases; junction bases not matched to a gene: 3. The CDR3 spells CASSAGGGEQFF. In DNA, the CDR3 is TGTGCCAGCAGTGCCGGCGGGGGTGAGCAGTTCTTC.

The chain recombines TRBV14 with TRBJ2-5, with D possibly being TRBD1 (7 bases). Per the germline V gene, CDR1 is SGHDN and CDR2 is FVKESK. This CDR3 is 17 amino acids long. The germline V and J ends were trimmed by 2 bases and 4 bases, with 20 bases remaining between them. The CDR3 nucleotides are TGTGCCAGCAGCCAAAGATTCACGGCAGGGGGGAGAGAGACCCAGTACTTC. It translates to CASSQRFTAGGRETQYF.

The chain employs TRBV25-1 and TRBJ2-3; 7 bases match TRBD2. This CDR3 has 13 amino acids. Germline V gene lookup returns CDR1 MGHDK and CDR2 SYGVNS. The V and J ends lost 4 bases and 8 bases, in that order; junction bases with no gene match: 6. Written as DNA, the CDR3 is TGTGCCAGCAGTGCCACGGGGGGTAGTACGCAGTATTTT. Its translation: CASSATGGSTQYF.

The chain couples TRBV12-5 to TRBJ1-2; 9 bases map to TRBD1. The ends lost 0 bases at V and 8 bases at J; junction bases unmatched: 7. CDR1 is LGHNT and CDR2 is FRNRAP in the germline V gene. The CDR3 has 15 residues. The CDR3 loop reads CASGLVPGTGRGYTF. The CDR3, as DNA: TGTGCTAGTGGTTTGGTACCGGGGACAGGGCGCGGCTACACCTTC.

CDR3 bases: TGTGCCAGTAGTATGAGCACAGGGGGCGTCTATGGCTACACCTTC. Translating gives CASSMSTGGVYGYTF. The chain carries TRBV19 and TRBJ1-2, with TRBD1 identical over 9 bases. Germline V gene data show CDR1 as LNHDA and CDR2 as SQIVND (reference sequence). V lost 3 bases and J lost 4; bases outside the gene matches: 6. The CDR3 is made up of 15 amino acids.

This clone was observed a handful of times. The gene calls are TRBV7-9 and TRBJ1-1; D not resolved. Trimming removed 5 bases from V and 4 bases from J, with 5 bases in between. The CDR3 is made up of 11 amino acids. Per germline, CDR1 SEHNR and CDR2 FQNEAQ (reference sequence). In DNA, the CDR3 is TGTGCCAGCAGCCAAATCACTGAAGCTTTCTTT. Residues: CASSQITEAFF.

The V gene is TRBV14, the J gene TRBJ1-1; 7 bases map to TRBD1. Trimming took 6 bases from V and 5 from J; bases not matched to a gene: 9. The CDR3 has 14 amino acids. The germline V gene encodes CDR1 SGHDN and CDR2 FVKESK. The CDR3 protein is CASRDRGRGTEAFF. In DNA, the CDR3 is TGTGCCAGCAGGGATAGGGGGCGCGGTACTGAAGCTTTCTTT.

This sequence joins TRBV19 and TRBJ1-4; D may be TRBD1 (5 bases). The germline CDR1 and CDR2 sequences are LNHDA and SQIVND (reference sequence). The CDR3 has 13 residues. V dropped 7 bases and J dropped 8 bases, with 14 bases sitting between them. The CDR3 nucleotides read TGTGCCAGTACCGACGGGGGTCGGGAAAAACTGTTTTTT. Translating it yields CASTDGGREKLFF.